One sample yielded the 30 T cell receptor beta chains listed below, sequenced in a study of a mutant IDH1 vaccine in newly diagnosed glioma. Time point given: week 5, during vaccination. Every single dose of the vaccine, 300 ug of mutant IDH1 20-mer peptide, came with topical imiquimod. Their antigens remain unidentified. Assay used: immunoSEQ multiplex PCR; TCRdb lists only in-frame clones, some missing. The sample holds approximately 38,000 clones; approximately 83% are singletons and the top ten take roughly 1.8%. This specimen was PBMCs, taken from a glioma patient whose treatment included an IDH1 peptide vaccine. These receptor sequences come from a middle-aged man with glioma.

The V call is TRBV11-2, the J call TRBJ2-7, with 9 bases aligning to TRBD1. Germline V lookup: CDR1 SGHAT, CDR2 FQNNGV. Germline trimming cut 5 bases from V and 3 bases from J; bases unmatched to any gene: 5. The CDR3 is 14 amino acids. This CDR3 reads CASSATGGGYEQYF. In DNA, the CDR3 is TGTGCCAGCAGCGCCACAGGGGGCGGCTACGAGCAGTACTTC.

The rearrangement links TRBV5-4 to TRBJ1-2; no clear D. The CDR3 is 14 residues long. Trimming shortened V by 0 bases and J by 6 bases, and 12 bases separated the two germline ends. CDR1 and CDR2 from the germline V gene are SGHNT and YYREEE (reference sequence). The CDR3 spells CASSLDGGPHGYTF. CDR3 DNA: TGTGCCAGCAGCTTGGACGGAGGGCCTCATGGCTACACCTTC.

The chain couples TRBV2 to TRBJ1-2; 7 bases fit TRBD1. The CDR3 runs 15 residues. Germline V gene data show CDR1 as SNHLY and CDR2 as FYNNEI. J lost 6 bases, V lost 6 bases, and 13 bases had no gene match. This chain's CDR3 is CASRSYRGRDDGYTF. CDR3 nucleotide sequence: TGTGCCAGCAGATCCTACAGGGGAAGGGATGATGGCTACACCTTC.

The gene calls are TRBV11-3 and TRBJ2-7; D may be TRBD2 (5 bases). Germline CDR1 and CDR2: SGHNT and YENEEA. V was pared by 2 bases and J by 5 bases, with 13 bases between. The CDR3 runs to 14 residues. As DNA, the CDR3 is TGTGCCAGCAGCTTAATCGGGGAGTGGAACGAGCAGTACTTC. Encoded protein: CASSLIGEWNEQYF.

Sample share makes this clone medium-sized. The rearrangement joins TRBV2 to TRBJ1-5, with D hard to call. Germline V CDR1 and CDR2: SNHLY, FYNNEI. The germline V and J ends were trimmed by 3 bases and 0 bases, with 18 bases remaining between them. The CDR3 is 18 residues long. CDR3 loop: CASSDVFLFRNSNQPQHF. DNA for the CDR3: TGTGCCAGCAGTGATGTTTTCCTTTTCCGGAATAGCAATCAGCCCCAGCATTTT.

The CDR3 loop reads CAWSAGGSAYEQYF. The CDR3 DNA follows: TGTGCCTGGAGTGCAGGGGGCTCAGCCTACGAGCAGTACTTC. The chain links TRBV30 to TRBJ2-7; 8 bases line up with TRBD1. Losses at the gene ends were 1 base for V and 2 bases for J; bases not matched to a gene: 4. Germline-derived CDR1 and CDR2 are GTSNPN and SVGIG (reference sequence). The CDR3 contains 14 residues.

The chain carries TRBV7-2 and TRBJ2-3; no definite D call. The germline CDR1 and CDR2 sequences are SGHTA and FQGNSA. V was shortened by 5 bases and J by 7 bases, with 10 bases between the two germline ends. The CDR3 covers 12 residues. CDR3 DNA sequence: TGTGCCAGCAGCCCGAACGGAAATACGCAGTATTTT. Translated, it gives CASSPNGNTQYF.

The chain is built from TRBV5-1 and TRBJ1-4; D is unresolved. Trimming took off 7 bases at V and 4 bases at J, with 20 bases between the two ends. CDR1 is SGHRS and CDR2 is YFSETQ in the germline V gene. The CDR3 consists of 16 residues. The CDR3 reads CASAINPTLLNEKLFF. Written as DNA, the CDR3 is TGCGCCAGCGCAATAAACCCGACGTTACTTAATGAAAAACTGTTTTTT.

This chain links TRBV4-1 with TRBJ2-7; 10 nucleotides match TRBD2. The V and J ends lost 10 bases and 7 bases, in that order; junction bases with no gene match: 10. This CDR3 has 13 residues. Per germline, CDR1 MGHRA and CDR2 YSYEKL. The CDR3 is CATAASGRDEQYF. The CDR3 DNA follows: TGCGCCACCGCCGCGAGCGGGAGGGATGAGCAGTACTTC.

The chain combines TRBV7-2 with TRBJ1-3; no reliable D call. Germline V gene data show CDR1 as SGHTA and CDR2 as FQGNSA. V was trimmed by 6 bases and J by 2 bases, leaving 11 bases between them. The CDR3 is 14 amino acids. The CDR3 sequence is CASRATVTGNTIYF. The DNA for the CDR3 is TGTGCCAGCAGGGCAACAGTGACTGGAAACACCATATATTTT.

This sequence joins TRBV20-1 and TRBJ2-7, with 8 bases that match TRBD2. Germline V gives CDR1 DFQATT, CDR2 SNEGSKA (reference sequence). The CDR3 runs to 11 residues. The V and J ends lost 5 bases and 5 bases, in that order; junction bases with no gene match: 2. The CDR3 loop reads CSASGGDEQYF. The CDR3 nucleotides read TGCAGTGCTTCCGGGGGGGACGAGCAGTACTTC.

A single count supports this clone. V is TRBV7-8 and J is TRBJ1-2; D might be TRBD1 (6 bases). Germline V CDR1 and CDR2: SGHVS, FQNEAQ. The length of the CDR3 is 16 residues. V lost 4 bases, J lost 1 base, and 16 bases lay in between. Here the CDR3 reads CASSSDRGVVNYGYTF. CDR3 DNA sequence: TGTGCCAGCAGCTCGGACAGAGGGGTAGTTAACTATGGCTACACCTTC.

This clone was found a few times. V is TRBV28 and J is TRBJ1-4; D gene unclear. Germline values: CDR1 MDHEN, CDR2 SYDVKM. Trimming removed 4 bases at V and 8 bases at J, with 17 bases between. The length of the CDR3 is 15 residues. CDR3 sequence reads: CASSSHQLAREKLFF. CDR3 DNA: TGTGCCAGCAGTTCCCATCAGCTCGCCAGGGAAAAACTGTTTTTT. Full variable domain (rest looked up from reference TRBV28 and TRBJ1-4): DVKVTQSSRYLVKRTGEKVFLECVQDMDHENMFWYRQDPGLGLRLIYFSYDVKMKEKGDIPEGYSVSREKKERFSLILESASTNQTSMYLCASSSHQLAREKLFFGSGTQLSVL.

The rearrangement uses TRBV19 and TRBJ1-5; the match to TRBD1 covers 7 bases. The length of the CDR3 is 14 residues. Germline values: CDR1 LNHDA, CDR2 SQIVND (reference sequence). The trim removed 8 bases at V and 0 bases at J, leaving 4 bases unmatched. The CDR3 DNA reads TGTGCCAGTTATGACAGGGCTAGCAATCAGCCCCAGCATTTT. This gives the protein CASYDRASNQPQHF.

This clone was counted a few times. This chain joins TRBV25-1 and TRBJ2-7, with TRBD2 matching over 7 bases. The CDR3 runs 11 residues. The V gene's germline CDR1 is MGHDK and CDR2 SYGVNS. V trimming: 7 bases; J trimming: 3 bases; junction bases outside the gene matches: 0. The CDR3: CASTSGYEQYF. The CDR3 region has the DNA TGTGCCAGCACTAGCGGCTACGAGCAGTACTTC.

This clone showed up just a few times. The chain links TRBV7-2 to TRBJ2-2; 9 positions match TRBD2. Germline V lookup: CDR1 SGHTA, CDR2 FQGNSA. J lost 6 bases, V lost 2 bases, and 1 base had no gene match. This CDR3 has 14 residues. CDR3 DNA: TGTGCCAGCAGCTTAATAGCGGGGGCCGGGGAGCTGTTTTTT. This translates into CASSLIAGAGELFF. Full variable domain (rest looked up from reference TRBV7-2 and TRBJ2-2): GAGVSQSPSNKVTEKGKDVELRCDPISGHTALYWYRQSLGQGLEFLIYFQGNSAPDKSGLPSDRFSAERTGGSVSTLTIQRTQQEDSAVYLCASSLIAGAGELFFGEGSRLTVL.

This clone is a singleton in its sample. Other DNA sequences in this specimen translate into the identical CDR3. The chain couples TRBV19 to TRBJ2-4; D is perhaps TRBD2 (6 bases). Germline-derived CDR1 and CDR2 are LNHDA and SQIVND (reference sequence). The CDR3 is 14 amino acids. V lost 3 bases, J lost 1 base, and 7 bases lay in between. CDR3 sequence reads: CASSIGGAKNIQYF. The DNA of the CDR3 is TGTGCCAGTAGTATTGGGGGGGCCAAAAACATTCAGTACTTC.

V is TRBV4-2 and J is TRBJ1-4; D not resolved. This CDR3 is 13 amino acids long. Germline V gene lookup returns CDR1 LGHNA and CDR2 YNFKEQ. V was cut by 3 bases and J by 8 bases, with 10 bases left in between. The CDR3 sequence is CASSQVVEEKLFF. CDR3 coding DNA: TGTGCCAGCAGCCAGGTGGTCGAGGAAAAACTGTTTTTT.

CDR3 amino acids: CASSTRGSGTYEQYF. The CDR3 region has the DNA TGTGCCAGCAGCACCCGCGGGAGTGGTACCTACGAGCAGTACTTC. The rearrangement uses TRBV11-2 and TRBJ2-7; 7 nucleotides agree with TRBD2. V was clipped by 5 bases and J by 2 bases; unmatched bases: 9. CDR3 length equals 15 residues. Germline CDR1 SGHAT, CDR2 FQNNGV.

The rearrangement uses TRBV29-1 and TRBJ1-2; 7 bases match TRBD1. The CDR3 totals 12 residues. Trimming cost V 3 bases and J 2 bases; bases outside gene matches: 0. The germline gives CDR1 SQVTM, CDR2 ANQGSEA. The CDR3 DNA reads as TGCAGCGTTGACAGGGGGAACTATGGCTACACCTTC. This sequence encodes CSVDRGNYGYTF.

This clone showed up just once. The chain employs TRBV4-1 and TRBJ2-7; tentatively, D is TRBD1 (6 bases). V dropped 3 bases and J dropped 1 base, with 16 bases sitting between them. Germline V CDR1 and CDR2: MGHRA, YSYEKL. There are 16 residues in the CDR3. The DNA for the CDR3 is TGCGCCAGCAGCCACTTGGGGGACACGGCATCCTACGAGCAGTACTTC. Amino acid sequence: CASSHLGDTASYEQYF.

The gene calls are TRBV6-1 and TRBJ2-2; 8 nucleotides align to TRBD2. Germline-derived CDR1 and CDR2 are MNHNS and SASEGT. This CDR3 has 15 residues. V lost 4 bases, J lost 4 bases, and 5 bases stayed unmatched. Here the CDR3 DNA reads TGTGCCAGCAGTGTCGGGAGGGCCGGCACCGGGGAGCTGTTTTTT. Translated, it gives CASSVGRAGTGELFF.

Here the CDR3 DNA reads TGTGCCAGCAGTGTCCACAGTGGAGGGGATGAAAAACTGTTTTTT. Its protein product is CASSVHSGGDEKLFF. The J gene is TRBJ1-4, the V gene TRBV25-1; TRBD1 might be the D (5 bases). Germline loops: CDR1 MGHDK, CDR2 SYGVNS. V gave up 4 bases and J gave up 6 bases, with 15 bases separating them. The CDR3 extends over 15 amino acids.

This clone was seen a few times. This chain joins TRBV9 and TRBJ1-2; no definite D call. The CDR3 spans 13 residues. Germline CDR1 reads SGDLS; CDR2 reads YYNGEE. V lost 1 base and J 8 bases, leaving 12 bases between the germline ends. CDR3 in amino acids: CASSVREREGYTF. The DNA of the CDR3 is TGTGCCAGCAGCGTAAGGGAGCGAGAAGGCTACACCTTC.

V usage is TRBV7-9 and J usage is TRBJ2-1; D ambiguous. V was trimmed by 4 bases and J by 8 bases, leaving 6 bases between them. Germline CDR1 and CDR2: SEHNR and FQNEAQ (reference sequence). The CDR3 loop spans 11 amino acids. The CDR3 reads CASSSDHEQFF. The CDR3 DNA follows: TGTGCCAGCAGCTCAGATCATGAGCAGTTCTTC. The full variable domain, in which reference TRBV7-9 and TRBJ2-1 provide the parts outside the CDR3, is DTGVSQNPRHKITKRGQNVTFRCDPISEHNRLYWYRQTLGQGPEFLTYFQNEAQLEKSRLLSDRFSAERPKGSFSTLEIQRTEQGDSAMYLCASSSDHEQFFGPGTRLTVL.

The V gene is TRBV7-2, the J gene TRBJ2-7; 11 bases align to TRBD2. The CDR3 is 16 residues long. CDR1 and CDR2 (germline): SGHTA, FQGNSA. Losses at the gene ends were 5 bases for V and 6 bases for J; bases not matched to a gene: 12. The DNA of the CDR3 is TGTGCCAGCAGCCCGAACCCCCTAGCGGGAGGTTCCGAGCAGTACTTC. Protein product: CASSPNPLAGGSEQYF.

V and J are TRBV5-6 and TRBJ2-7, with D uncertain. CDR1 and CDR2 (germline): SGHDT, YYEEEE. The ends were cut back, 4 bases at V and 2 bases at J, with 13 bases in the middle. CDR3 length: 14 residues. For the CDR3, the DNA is TGTGCCAGCAGCGTTCGACACCCACCCTACGAGCAGTACTTC. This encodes CASSVRHPPYEQYF.

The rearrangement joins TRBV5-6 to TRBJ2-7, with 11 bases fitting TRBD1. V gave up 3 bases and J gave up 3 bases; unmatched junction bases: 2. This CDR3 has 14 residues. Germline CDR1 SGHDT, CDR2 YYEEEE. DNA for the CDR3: TGTGCCAGCAGCTCCGGGACAGGGGGCTACGAGCAGTACTTC. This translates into CASSSGTGGYEQYF.

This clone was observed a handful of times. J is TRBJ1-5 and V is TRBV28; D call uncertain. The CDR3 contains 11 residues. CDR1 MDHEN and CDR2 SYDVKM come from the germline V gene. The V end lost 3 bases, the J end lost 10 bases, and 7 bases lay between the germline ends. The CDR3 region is CASSLGAPQHF. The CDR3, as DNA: TGTGCCAGCAGTTTGGGAGCACCCCAGCATTTT.

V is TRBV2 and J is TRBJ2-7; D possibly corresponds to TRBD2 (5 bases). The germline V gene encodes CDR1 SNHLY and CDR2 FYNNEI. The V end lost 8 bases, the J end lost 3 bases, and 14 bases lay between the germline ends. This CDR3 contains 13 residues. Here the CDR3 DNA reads TGTGCCAGCCGGGAAGGCTGGGTCTACGAGCAGTACTTC. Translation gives CASREGWVYEQYF.